The source of this TCR beta chain is a study of control samples from healthy donors and cancer patients. The repertoire was sequenced with immunoSEQ multiplex PCR; TCRdb's copy has only in-frame clones and lacks some. In total, the table holds roughly 190,000 clones. Germline CDR1 reads MDHEN; CDR2 reads SYDVKM. With V trimmed by 4 bases and J by 4 bases, 7 bases remained unmatched. The CDR3 runs 16 residues. This TCR derives from a woman aged 25 to 39 in good health. The material sequenced was blood. The J gene is TRBJ1-2, the V gene TRBV28, with 12 bases matching TRBD1. CDR3 residues: CASSSSGTGGAYGYTF. As DNA, the CDR3 is TGTGCCAGCAGTTCATCCGGGACAGGGGGCGCCTATGGCTACACCTTC.